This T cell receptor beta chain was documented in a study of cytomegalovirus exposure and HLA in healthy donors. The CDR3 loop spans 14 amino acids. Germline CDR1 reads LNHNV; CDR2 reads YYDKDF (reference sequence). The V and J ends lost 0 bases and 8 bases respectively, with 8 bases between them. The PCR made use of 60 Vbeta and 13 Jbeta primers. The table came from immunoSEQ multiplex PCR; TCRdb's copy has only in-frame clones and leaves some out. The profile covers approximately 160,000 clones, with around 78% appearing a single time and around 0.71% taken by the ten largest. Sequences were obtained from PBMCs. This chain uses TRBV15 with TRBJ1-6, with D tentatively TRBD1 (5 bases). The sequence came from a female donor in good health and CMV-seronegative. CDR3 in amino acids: CATSRETVDSPLHF. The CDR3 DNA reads TGTGCCACCAGCAGAGAGACAGTAGATTCACCCCTCCACTTT. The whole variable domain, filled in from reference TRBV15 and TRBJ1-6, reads DAMVIQNPRYQVTQFGKPVTLSCSQTLNHNVMYWYQQKSSQAPKLLFHYYDKDFNNEADTPDNFQSRRPNTSFCFLDIRSPGLGDTAMYLCATSRETVDSPLHFGNGTRLTVT.